Listed below are T cell receptor beta chains from one sample, sequenced in a study of regulatory T cells in long-lasting Graves disease. TCRdb reprocessed the multiplex PCR reads via MiXCR and lists one record per CDR3 protein. The sample holds 620,000 or so distinct CDR3 sequences, 15% to 20% seen once. This sample was shared with a second study, whose subject was T cells in Graves' hyperthyroidism and ophthalmopathy.

This specimen consisted of peripheral blood mononuclear cells (PBMCs), obtained at new diagnosis, from a patient treated with antithyroid drugs. These receptors were obtained from a woman aged 25 to 45 with Graves disease. The CDR3 runs from the conserved cysteine through the conserved F or W. A D gene is named only where the DNA matches it firmly. Where a row states a size, it is once, few, many or the class of an expanded clone; other rows omit it.

abundance	v_gene	d_gene	j_gene	CDR3aa	CDR3nt
few	TRBV6-2/TRBV6-3	TRBD1	TRBJ1-5	CASKTGYGNQPQHF	TGTGCCAGCAAGACAGGGTATGGCAATCAGCCCCAGCATTTT
many	TRBV24-1	NA	TRBJ2-7	CATVLPEQYF	TGTGCCACCGTCCTTCCAGAGCAGTACTTC
many	TRBV28	NA	TRBJ2-7	CASPATVQAYGYEQYF	TGTGCCAGCCCAGCGACGGTTCAGGCGTATGGGTACGAGCAGTACTTC
NA	TRBV27	TRBD1	TRBJ1-2	CASSLGRPGQGARNEYGYTF	TGTGCCAGCAGTTTAGGGCGACCGGGACAGGGGGCGAGGAATGAGTATGGCTACACCTTC
NA	TRBV19	TRBD1	TRBJ1-1	CASSIVGQGIMNTEAFF	TGTGCCAGTAGTATTGTGGGACAGGGGATAATGAACACTGAAGCTTTCTTT
NA	TRBV9	TRBD1	TRBJ2-5	CASSLVGGASETQYF	TGTGCCAGCAGCCTAGTAGGGGGCGCGTCGGAGACCCAGTACTTC
many	TRBV20-1	NA	TRBJ1-1	CSALDIVRNTEAFF	TGCAGTGCTCTGGATATAGTCCGGAACACTGAAGCTTTCTTT
NA	TRBV28	TRBD1	TRBJ2-1	CASSPQGNYNEQFF	TGTGCCAGCAGTCCACAGGGGAATTACAATGAGCAGTTCTTC
NA	TRBV12-3/TRBV12-4	TRBD2	TRBJ2-1	CASSLGLAGESAFF	TGTGCCAGCAGTTTAGGCCTAGCGGGAGAATCGGCGTTCTTC
NA	TRBV5-1	TRBD2	TRBJ2-7	CASSLGLAGGPDSSYEQYF	TGCGCCAGCAGCTTGGGGCTAGCGGGAGGGCCCGATTCCTCCTACGAGCAGTACTTC
many	TRBV7-3	NA	TRBJ1-2	CASNPGEGSYGYTF	TGTGCCAGCAACCCCGGCGAGGGGAGCTATGGCTACACCTTC
NA	TRBV4-1	NA	TRBJ2-1	CASRPIGGNEQFF	TGCGCCAGCAGGCCGATAGGGGGCAATGAGCAGTTCTTC
many	TRBV28	TRBD1	TRBJ1-1	CASSRLGTGGTEAFF	TGTGCCAGCAGTCGGTTGGGGACAGGGGGCACTGAAGCTTTCTTT
many	TRBV6-5	NA	TRBJ1-1	CASSYGIMNTEAFF	TGTGCCAGCAGTTACGGGATAATGAACACTGAAGCTTTCTTT
NA	TRBV27	TRBD1	TRBJ1-2	CASSSGGTDNYGYTF	TGTGCCAGCAGTTCAGGGGGGACAGACAACTATGGCTACACCTTC
NA	TRBV19	NA	TRBJ1-2	CASSGRRGWGYTF	TGTGCCAGTAGTGGTCGCAGGGGCTGGGGCTACACCTTC
many	TRBV2	NA	TRBJ1-4	CASSAGEPNEKLFF	TGTGCCAGCAGTGCAGGGGAACCTAATGAAAAACTGTTTTTT
many	TRBV12-3/TRBV12-4	NA	TRBJ2-5	CASSDRIGKTQYF	TGTGCCAGCAGTGACAGGATTGGGAAGACCCAGTACTTC
few	TRBV4-1	TRBD2	TRBJ2-7	CASSHGLVSSYEQYF	TGCGCCAGCAGCCACGGACTAGTGAGTTCCTACGAGCAGTACTTC
many	TRBV6-9	NA	TRBJ2-7	CASSYGGTLVEQYF	TGTGCCAGCAGTTATGGGGGAACGCTCGTCGAGCAGTACTTC
many	TRBV27	NA	TRBJ1-1	CASSLVRRIF	TGTGCCAGCAGTTTAGTCCGACGGATCTTT
many	TRBV25-1	TRBD1	TRBJ1-3	CASSEGTGGRNTIYF	TGTGCCAGCAGTGAAGGGACAGGGGGTAGAAACACCATATATTTT
many	TRBV2	NA	TRBJ1-2	CASGYYGYTF	TGTGCCAGCGGGTACTATGGCTACACCTTC
few	TRBV7-9	NA	TRBJ2-7	CASSLEAVVEQYF	TGTGCCAGCAGCTTAGAAGCGGTGGTCGAGCAGTACTTC
NA	TRBV3-1	NA	TRBJ2-3	CASSQDFAGTSTDTQYF	TGTGCCAGCAGCCAAGATTTTGCGGGGACTAGCACAGATACGCAGTATTTT
NA	TRBV19	NA	TRBJ1-2	CASQGRGTGLPYGYTF	TGTGCCAGCCAAGGGAGGGGGACGGGCTTACCCTATGGCTACACCTTC
few	TRBV7-9	TRBD2	TRBJ2-7	CASSTSRVSGSYEQYF	TGTGCCAGCAGCACATCTAGAGTTAGCGGGAGTTACGAGCAGTACTTC
many	TRBV11-2	NA	TRBJ2-7	CASSFSMDRGEQYF	TGTGCCAGCAGCTTCAGCATGGATCGAGGAGAGCAGTACTTC
many	TRBV6-1	TRBD1	TRBJ1-5	CASSTGGLYSNQPQHF	TGTGCCAGCAGTACAGGGGGACTCTATAGCAATCAGCCCCAGCATTTT
NA	TRBV11-2	NA	TRBJ1-4	CASSLDRAGEKLFF	TGTGCCAGCAGCTTAGACAGGGCAGGGGAAAAACTGTTTTTT
NA	TRBV3-1	NA	TRBJ2-1	CASSQGIPGTPYNEQFF	TGTGCCAGCAGCCAAGGCATCCCGGGGACTCCCTACAATGAGCAGTTCTTC
many	TRBV28	TRBD1	TRBJ2-4	CASSPNSWDRDSNIQYF	TGTGCCAGCAGTCCGAACTCCTGGGACAGGGACTCGAACATTCAGTACTTC